This TCR beta chain emerged from a study of CD8 T cells in Susac syndrome (dated by TCRdb to 2018 to 2020). Regarding the complete study: Whether CD8+ T cell activation and differentiation in Susac syndrome was antigen driven was tested using repertoire sequencing. The clonality of the CD8+ T cell repertoire was compared across approximately 11 healthy donors, roughly 14 Susac syndrome patients and about 16 multiple sclerosis patients. Overall study results and their limits: The study acknowledged that relatively few individuals were included in the TCR sequencing and HLA analysis.

Note on this clonotype: Its antigen target is currently unknown. Per-base qualities were not stored, and no clone one base away is much larger.

Peripheral blood CD8+ and CD4+ T cells from healthy donors, Susac syndrome patients and multiple sclerosis patients were profiled using high-throughput TCR beta sequencing. Healthy donors were included as age- and sex-matched controls. Bulk CD8+ and CD4+ T cells were purified by magnetic negative isolation, while CD8+ TEMRA cells were enriched using FACS. Blood was drawn into EDTA tubes, processed within 24 hours, and PBMCs were isolated by density gradient centrifugation. PBMCs intended for TCR sequencing were frozen in liquid nitrogen and were later thawed in a 37 degrees C water bath. The sorted or isolated CD4+, CD8+ and CD8+ TEMRA cells had a purity of 90% or higher. RNA was extracted using the RNeasy kit, and roughly 0.45 to 1 ug of the RNA was reverse transcribed with random hexamers. TCR beta CDR3 regions were amplified with the immunoSEQ multiplex PCR assay covering 54 Vbeta and 13 Jbeta segments. PCR amplification bias was corrected using a synthetic template baseline for primer optimization and computational correction. The paper's data handling went like this. Reads were annotated to V, D and J genes according to IMGT and were analyzed with immunoSEQ Analyzer, with only productive sequences retained. Clonality was calculated as one minus the Shannon entropy normalized by log2 of the number of productive unique sequences. For each patient and control, public and private clones were evaluated among the 100 most prevalent clones. A clone was defined as Susac-specific if it was absent from the healthy and MS cohorts, from about a thousand published viral clones and from other ImmuneACCESS disease sequences. TCRdb handled the public reads itself, with Q25 trimming in fastp and clone calling in MiXCR, and kept productive beta chains. Each record represents a unique CDR3 protein, reported with the most common genes and DNA among its rows. These V and J calls originate from TCRdb's pipeline instead of the authors' own analysis. In all, the sample holds about 120,000 distinct CDR3 sequences, and around 92% of those were seen once. The top ten clones comprise roughly 0.11% of the sample.

The V and J ends are trimmed by 4 bases and 0 bases, leaving 19 bases between them. According to the germline V gene (reference sequence), CDR1 reads DFQATT and CDR2 reads SNEGSKA. The CDR3 runs 17 residues from the cysteine to the phenylalanine. Just the 51-base CDR3 DNA is kept, in frame starting at base 1. The sequencing input was CD8+ T cells from PBMCs. This sequence uses TRBV20-1 and TRBJ1-5, and perhaps TRBD1 as D gene, on 5 matching bases. This clonotype was sampled from a human donor in good health. The CDR3 region reads CSATKDTSFYSNQPQHF. The nucleotides are TGCAGTGCTACTAAGGACACAAGTTTTTATAGCAATCAGCCCCAGCATTTT.